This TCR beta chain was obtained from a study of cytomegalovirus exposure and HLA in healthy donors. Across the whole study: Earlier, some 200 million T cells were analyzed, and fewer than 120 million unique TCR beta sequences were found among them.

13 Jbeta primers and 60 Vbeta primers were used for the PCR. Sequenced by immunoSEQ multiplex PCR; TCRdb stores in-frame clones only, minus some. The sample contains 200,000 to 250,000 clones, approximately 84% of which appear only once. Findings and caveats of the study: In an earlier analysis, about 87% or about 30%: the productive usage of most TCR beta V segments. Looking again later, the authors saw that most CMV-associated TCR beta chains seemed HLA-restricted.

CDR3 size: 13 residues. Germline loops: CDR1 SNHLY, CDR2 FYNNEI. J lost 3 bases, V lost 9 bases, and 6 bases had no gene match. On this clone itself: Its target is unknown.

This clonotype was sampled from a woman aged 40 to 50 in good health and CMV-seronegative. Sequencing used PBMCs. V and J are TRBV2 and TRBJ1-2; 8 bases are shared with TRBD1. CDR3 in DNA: TGTGCCAGTCTAGGGACAGGCGACTATGGCTACACCTTC. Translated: CASLGTGDYGYTF.